These 7 T cell receptor beta chains were all obtained from the same sample, sequenced in a study of cytomegalovirus exposure and HLA in healthy donors. Researchers ran the PCR with 60 Vbeta and 13 Jbeta primers. Data came from immunoSEQ multiplex PCR; TCRdb stores just in-frame clones and leaves some out. The sample gives approximately 97,000 clones, 78% of which show up once; approximately 4% is in the top ten. Sequencing was done on a sample of PBMCs. These TCRs come from a middle-aged woman in good health and CMV-seropositive.

This clone was picked up one time. CDR3 amino acids: CSVEDPLGWEGGFNEQFF. Written as DNA, the CDR3 is TGCAGCGTTGAAGATCCACTCGGGTGGGAGGGCGGTTTTAATGAGCAGTTCTTC. The chain joins TRBV29-1 to TRBJ2-1, with TRBD2 matching 7 bases. The CDR3 extends over 18 amino acids. CDR1 and CDR2 (germline): SQVTM, ANQGSEA. Trimming cost V 0 bases and J 7 bases; bases outside gene matches: 18.

The chain recombines TRBV21-1 with TRBJ2-1; TRBD2, the table's D call, was not compared with the DNA. TRBV21-1 is listed as a pseudogene. The CDR3 consists of 15 residues. CDR3 residues: CASSKSRFSYNEQFF. In nucleotides, the CDR3 is TGTGCCAGCAGCAAATCCCGGTTTTCCTACAATGAGCAGTTCTTC.

This chain links TRBV5-1 with TRBJ1-2, with D possibly matching TRBD1 (5 bases). The CDR3 spans 15 residues. CDR1 and CDR2 from the germline V gene are SGHRS and YFSETQ. Trimming took 0 bases from V and 7 from J, leaving 16 bases between them. The CDR3 protein is CASSLDALRDSGYTF. The CDR3, as DNA: TGCGCCAGCAGCTTGGATGCACTGAGGGACTCTGGCTACACCTTC.

This sequence joins TRBV6-1 and TRBJ2-3, with TRBD2 identical over 11 bases. The CDR3 consists of 15 residues. V lost 6 bases, J lost 4 bases, and 6 bases stayed unmatched. Germline assignment: CDR1 MNHNS and CDR2 SASEGT. The CDR3 region is CASRLAGGRADTQYF. The DNA of the CDR3 is TGTGCCAGCAGATTAGCGGGAGGGCGGGCAGATACGCAGTATTTT.

The chain has TRBV7-2 and TRBJ2-4; D might be TRBD2 (6 bases). Trimming pared 1 base from V and 3 bases from J, leaving 13 bases between. From germline, CDR1 is SGHTA and CDR2 FQGNSA. This CDR3 spans 16 amino acids. This chain's CDR3 is CASSLVAGLGKNIQYF. The CDR3 DNA sequence: TGTGCCAGCAGCTTAGTCGCGGGATTGGGCAAAAACATTCAGTACTTC.

The chain links TRBV6-1 to TRBJ2-7; D is uncertain. V shed 7 bases and J shed 0 bases, with 10 bases lying between them. This CDR3 is built from 13 residues. The V gene's germline CDR1 is MNHNS and CDR2 SASEGT. As DNA, the CDR3 is TGTGCCAGCATTCCAGGAAGCTCCTACGAGCAGTACTTC. Translation: CASIPGSSYEQYF.

This sequence joins TRBV2 and TRBJ1-5; D is perhaps TRBD1 (6 bases). V shed 4 bases and J shed 6 bases, with 22 bases lying between them. This CDR3 contains 17 residues. CDR1 SNHLY and CDR2 FYNNEI come from the germline V gene. CDR3 sequence: CASSGGSAGAAGQPQHF. CDR3 DNA: TGTGCCAGCAGTGGGGGGTCGGCAGGGGCGGCGGGTCAGCCCCAGCATTTT. Full variable domain (rest looked up from reference TRBV2 and TRBJ1-5): EPEVTQTPSHQVTQMGQEVILRCVPISNHLYFYWYRQILGQKVEFLVSFYNNEISEKSEIFDDQFSVERPDGSNFTLKIRSTKLEDSAMYFCASSGGSAGAAGQPQHFGDGTRLSIL.